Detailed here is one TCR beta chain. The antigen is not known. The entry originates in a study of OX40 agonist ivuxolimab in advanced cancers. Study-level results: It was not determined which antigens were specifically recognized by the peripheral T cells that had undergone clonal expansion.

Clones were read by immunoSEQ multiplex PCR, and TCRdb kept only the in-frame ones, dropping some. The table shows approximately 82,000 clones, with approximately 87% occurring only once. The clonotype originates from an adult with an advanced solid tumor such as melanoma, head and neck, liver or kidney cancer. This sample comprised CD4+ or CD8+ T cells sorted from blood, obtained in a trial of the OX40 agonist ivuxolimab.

The CDR3 DNA reads as TGTGCCAGCAGCTTAGGGGGAACTAGCGGGCTCCAAGAGACCCAGTACTTC. Protein sequence: CASSLGGTSGLQETQYF. The J gene is TRBJ2-5, the V gene TRBV7-2; 9 nucleotides align to TRBD2. The CDR3 has 17 amino acids. Losses at the gene ends were 1 base for V and 1 base for J; bases not matched to a gene: 7. Germline CDR1 and CDR2: SGHTA and FQGNSA.